Below are 25 T cell receptor beta chains sequenced from a single sample in a study of control samples from healthy donors and cancer patients. TCRdb's copy holds only in-frame clones and misses some; the assay was immunoSEQ multiplex PCR. Of nearly 200,000 clones listed, about nine tenths are singletons. Material: blood. Receptors originate from a man aged 25-45 years in good health.

V usage is TRBV5-1 and J usage is TRBJ2-3; D is possibly TRBD1 or TRBD2 (5 bases each). Germline CDR1 and CDR2: SGHRS and YFSETQ. The V end was cut by 5 bases, the J end by 0 bases, with 10 bases between. The CDR3 spans 14 residues. Here the CDR3 reads CASRDTSSTDTQYF. Here the CDR3 DNA reads TGCGCCAGCAGGGACACTAGTAGCACAGATACGCAGTATTTT.

The rearrangement uses TRBV29-1 and TRBJ2-3; 8 nucleotides line up with TRBD2. Germline values: CDR1 SQVTM, CDR2 ANQGSEA. V shed 6 bases, J shed 5 bases, and the junction held 4 bases outside the gene matches. This CDR3 has 12 residues. As DNA, the CDR3 is TGCAGCGTCGGGGGGGCCGGAGATACGCAGTATTTT. The encoded protein is CSVGGAGDTQYF.

At least ten counts were recorded for this clone. Here the CDR3 reads CASSSPSGGGNQPQHF. The CDR3 DNA is TGTGCCAGCAGTAGCCCATCAGGGGGCGGAAATCAGCCCCAGCATTTT. V usage is TRBV2 and J usage is TRBJ1-5; 8 bases are a match to TRBD1. With 5 bases clipped from V and 4 bases from J, the junction kept 10 bases outside the gene matches. The CDR3 consists of 16 residues. The germline V gene encodes CDR1 SNHLY and CDR2 FYNNEI.

The chain recombines TRBV6-1 with TRBJ1-2; D gene ambiguous. Trimming shortened V by 1 base and J by 7 bases, and 7 bases separated the two germline ends. Germline assignment: CDR1 MNHNS and CDR2 SASEGT. This CDR3 comprises 12 residues. The CDR3 coding sequence is TGTGCCAGCAGTGAAGGCTTCTCTGGCTACACCTTC. This gives the protein CASSEGFSGYTF.

V gene TRBV7-2 combines with J gene TRBJ2-7; D is possibly TRBD1 (6 bases). The CDR3 consists of 19 residues. The germline V and J ends were trimmed by 3 bases and 2 bases, with 26 bases remaining between them. CDR1 is SGHTA, CDR2 FQGNSA, per germline. The CDR3 sequence is CASSFWALLPRDTPYEQYF. The CDR3 coding sequence is TGTGCCAGCAGCTTCTGGGCCCTCCTGCCCCGGGACACTCCCTACGAGCAGTACTTC.

The chain is built from TRBV12-5 and TRBJ2-7; no clear D. Germline CDR1 LGHNT, CDR2 FRNRAP. Trimming shortened V by 1 base and J by 2 bases, and 6 bases separated the two germline ends. CDR3 length equals 13 residues. The CDR3 protein is CASGLGSPYEQYF. The CDR3 nucleotides read TGTGCTAGTGGTTTGGGCTCACCCTACGAGCAGTACTTC.

The J gene is TRBJ2-1, the V gene TRBV7-9; weak D call: TRBD2 (6 bases). The germline V gene has CDR1 SEHNR and CDR2 FQNEAQ (reference sequence). The CDR3 is 12 residues long. V was shortened by 5 bases and J by 7 bases, with 9 bases between the two germline ends. CDR3 nucleotide sequence: TGTGCCAGCAGCCCGACTAGTAATGAGCAGTTCTTC. This sequence encodes CASSPTSNEQFF.

The V and J genes are TRBV19 and TRBJ1-2; 7 bases are a match to TRBD1. The J segment lost 6 bases and the V segment lost 6 bases, leaving 13 bases of the junction unmatched. CDR1 is LNHDA and CDR2 is SQIVND in the germline V gene (reference sequence). This CDR3 is 15 amino acids long. CDR3 coding DNA: TGTGCCAGTAGCCCTGGGGACAGTCGGTCAGATGGCTACACCTTC. Amino acids: CASSPGDSRSDGYTF. Together with reference TRBV19 and TRBJ1-2, the CDR3 gives the full variable domain: DGGITQSPKYLFRKEGQNVTLSCEQNLNHDAMYWYRQDPGQGLRLIYYSQIVNDFQKGDIAEGYSVSREKKESFPLTVTSAQKNPTAFYLCASSPGDSRSDGYTFGSGTRLTVV.

The chain combines TRBV5-1 with TRBJ2-5, with a tentative D call TRBD2 (6 bases). V lost 4 bases to trimming and J lost 1 base, with 14 bases between them. This CDR3 contains 15 residues. Germline values: CDR1 SGHRS, CDR2 YFSETQ. In DNA form, the CDR3 reads TGCGCCAGCAGCCGGCGAGCGGGCTCCCAAGAGACCCAGTACTTC. Translated: CASSRRAGSQETQYF.

The genes are TRBV19 and TRBJ1-4, with D possibly TRBD1 on 5 matching bases. Germline CDR1 LNHDA, CDR2 SQIVND (reference sequence). There are 15 residues in the CDR3. V was shortened by 10 bases and J by 0 bases, with 15 bases between the two germline ends. The CDR3 nucleotides read TGTGCCACCCCGAGTAGGGACTCAACTAATGAAAAACTGTTTTTT. Translating gives CATPSRDSTNEKLFF.

CDR3: CASSPGQGAGNTIYF. DNA of the CDR3: TGTGCCAGTAGTCCGGGACAGGGCGCAGGAAACACCATATATTTT. The rearrangement joins TRBV19 to TRBJ1-3, with 9 positions matching TRBD1. V trimming: 5 bases; J trimming: 4 bases; junction bases outside the gene matches: 6. This CDR3 contains 15 residues. Germline CDR1 and CDR2: LNHDA and SQIVND (reference sequence).

This chain connects TRBV29-1 to TRBJ1-1; possible D gene TRBD1, 5 bases. The germline V gene has CDR1 SQVTM and CDR2 ANQGSEA. The CDR3 covers 14 residues. V was pared by 7 bases and J by 0 bases, with 15 bases between. Here the CDR3 reads CSGYRGGMNTEAFF. DNA for the CDR3: TGCAGCGGTTATAGGGGCGGTATGAACACTGAAGCTTTCTTT. The full variable domain, its missing parts supplied by reference TRBV29-1 and TRBJ1-1, is SAVISQKPSRDICQRGTSLTIQCQVDSQVTMMFWYRQQPGQSLTLIATANQGSEATYESGFVIDKFPISRPNLTFSTLTVSNMSPEDSSIYLCSGYRGGMNTEAFFGQGTRLTVV.

The V call is TRBV7-2, the J call TRBJ2-1, with D perhaps given as TRBD1 or TRBD2 (6 bases each). Per germline, CDR1 SGHTA and CDR2 FQGNSA. With 1 base removed from V and 5 bases from J, the gap between germline ends came to 15 bases. This CDR3 has 16 residues. The CDR3 protein is CASSLGLGGRHNEQFF. CDR3 bases: TGTGCCAGCAGCTTAGGCTTGGGGGGCCGGCACAATGAGCAGTTCTTC.

The rearrangement joins TRBV11-3 to TRBJ2-1; perhaps TRBD1 as D (5 bases). Trimming left V 5 bases short and J 0 bases short, with 17 bases between. The CDR3 runs 17 residues. CDR1 is SGHNT, CDR2 YENEEA, per germline. CDR3 protein: CASSLRGGAISYNEQFF. In DNA, the CDR3 is TGTGCCAGCAGCCTACGTGGTGGGGCGATCTCCTACAATGAGCAGTTCTTC.

The rearrangement joins TRBV19 to TRBJ1-3; no definite D call. The CDR3 is made up of 11 amino acids. V gave up 9 bases and J gave up 6 bases, with 9 bases separating them. CDR1 LNHDA and CDR2 SQIVND come from the germline V gene (reference sequence). DNA of the CDR3: TGTGCCAGCCGAATAGAAAACACCATATATTTT. Protein product: CASRIENTIYF.

This chain links TRBV11-2 with TRBJ2-7, with 12 nucleotides matching TRBD2. The J segment lost 0 bases and the V segment lost 1 base, leaving 4 bases of the junction unmatched. Germline V gene lookup returns CDR1 SGHAT and CDR2 FQNNGV. The length of the CDR3 is 17 residues. CDR3: CASSLASGGASSYEQYF. The CDR3 DNA reads as TGTGCCAGCAGCTTAGCTAGCGGGGGGGCGAGCTCCTACGAGCAGTACTTC.

The chain couples TRBV7-9 to TRBJ1-1; D gene uncertain. Germline V CDR1 and CDR2: SEHNR, FQNEAQ (reference sequence). The CDR3 is 14 amino acids. With 6 bases removed from V and 4 bases from J, the gap between germline ends came to 15 bases. The CDR3 loop reads CASRPLGLGTEAFF. The CDR3 DNA is TGTGCCAGCAGACCGCTCGGGCTCGGCACTGAAGCTTTCTTT.

The rearrangement links TRBV5-6 to TRBJ2-5; D perhaps matches TRBD2 (5 bases). The ends were cut back, 0 bases at V and 3 bases at J, with 12 bases in the middle. Looked up from germline, CDR1 is SGHDT and CDR2 is YYEEEE. This CDR3 is 15 amino acids long. The CDR3 nucleotides read TGTGCCAGCAGCTTGGTTTCGGGATCGAAAGAGACCCAGTACTTC. Residues: CASSLVSGSKETQYF.

The V and J genes are TRBV6-5 and TRBJ1-2; weak D call: TRBD1 (5 bases). Germline loops: CDR1 MNHEY, CDR2 SVGAGI. The CDR3 has 13 residues. Trimming cost V 7 bases and J 8 bases, with 17 bases left between them. CDR3 DNA sequence: TGTGCCAGCACCATAATCGGGACGAACGGCTACACCTTC. Amino acids: CASTIIGTNGYTF.

The chain employs TRBV5-4 and TRBJ2-7; D assignment may be TRBD1 or TRBD2 (5 bases each). CDR1 is SGHNT and CDR2 is YYREEE in the germline V gene (reference sequence). The V gene lost 4 bases and the J gene lost 2 bases, with 13 bases spanning the gap. The CDR3 covers 14 residues. CDR3 sequence: CASSREGPTYEQYF. Written as DNA, the CDR3 is TGTGCCAGCAGCCGAGAGGGGCCAACCTACGAGCAGTACTTC.

V is TRBV7-9 and J is TRBJ1-2, with TRBD1 matching 9 bases. Germline loops: CDR1 SEHNR, CDR2 FQNEAQ (reference sequence). There are 13 residues in the CDR3. The trim removed 3 bases at V and 5 bases at J, leaving 1 base unmatched. This CDR3 reads CASSLGQGYGYTF. CDR3 bases: TGTGCCAGCAGCTTGGGACAGGGATATGGCTACACCTTC.

The V and J genes are TRBV6-2 or TRBV6-3 and TRBJ1-2, with TRBD1 as a possible D gene (6 bases). The CDR3 consists of 19 residues. Germline V CDR1 and CDR2: MNHEY, SVGEGT. The V and J ends lost 0 bases and 5 bases respectively, with 25 bases between them. The CDR3: CASSYSGSLASGTFYGYTF. DNA of the CDR3: TGTGCCAGCAGTTACTCAGGGTCCTTAGCTTCCGGGACATTTTATGGCTACACCTTC.

The CDR3: CASSQVIGETQYF. CDR3 bases: TGCGCCAGCAGCCAAGTAATAGGGGAGACCCAGTACTTC. The V and J genes are TRBV4-1 and TRBJ2-5; D remains unclear. This CDR3 is 13 amino acids long. Per the germline V gene, CDR1 is MGHRA and CDR2 is YSYEKL. V was clipped by 1 base and J by 5 bases, with 8 bases between them.

The rearrangement joins TRBV11-2 to TRBJ2-1; tentatively, D is TRBD1 (5 bases). V lost 5 bases and J lost 5, with 10 bases in between. Germline V CDR1 and CDR2: SGHAT, FQNNGV. The CDR3 covers 13 residues. Here the CDR3 DNA reads TGTGCCAGCAGCGCCGACAGAGACAATGAGCAGTTCTTC. Amino acids: CASSADRDNEQFF.

The chain combines TRBV5-1 with TRBJ1-1, with a weak D call TRBD1 (6 bases). This CDR3 contains 17 residues. Trimming pared 2 bases from V and 3 bases from J, leaving 20 bases between. Germline-derived CDR1 and CDR2 are SGHRS and YFSETQ. The DNA of the CDR3 is TGCGCCAGCAGCTTCGGCCGGGACACAAGGGGGGACACTGAAGCTTTCTTT. It is translated as CASSFGRDTRGDTEAFF. The full variable domain, completed using reference TRBV5-1 and TRBJ1-1, is KAGVTQTPRYLIKTRGQQVTLSCSPISGHRSVSWYQQTPGQGLQFLFEYFSETQRNKGNFPGRFSGRQFSNSRSEMNVSTLELGDSALYLCASSFGRDTRGDTEAFFGQGTRLTVV.